These T cell receptor beta chains were read from a single sample in a study of T cell repertoires in aging, cancer and after chemotherapy. TCRdb ran MiXCR on the multiplex PCR reads and lists one entry per CDR3 protein. The sample has about 140 distinct CDR3 sequences, around 80% seen once; the top ten hold 25% to 30%. The sequenced sample was blood. The receptors stem from a human donor with a solid tumor. The CDR3 runs from the conserved cysteine through the conserved F or W. A D gene is named only where the DNA matches it firmly. Some rows have no size entry. The others give once, few or many, or a class for an expanded clone.

TRBJ1-2	NA	TRBV19	NA	TGTGCCAGTAGGGTTGACACAGGTTCAAACTATGGCTACACCTTC	CASRVDTGSNYGYTF
TRBJ2-1	TRBD2	TRBV7-9	NA	TGTGCCAGCAGCCCCGCGGGAGGGGTCGGCAATGAGCAGTTCTTC	CASSPAGGVGNEQFF
TRBJ2-5	NA	TRBV7-2	few	TGTGCCAGCAGCCCGGATACGGAGACCCAGTACTTC	CASSPDTETQYF
TRBJ2-1	NA	TRBV24-1	NA	TGTGCCACCAGTGACTTTAGAAGCGAGCAGTTCTTC	CATSDFRSEQFF
TRBJ1-1	NA	TRBV29-1	NA	TGCGGTGTGGGGACGTTCATGAACACTGAAGCTTTCTTT	CGVGTFMNTEAFF
TRBJ1-5	NA	TRBV7-2	few	TGTGCCAGCAGTCGACAGTCCAATCAGCCCCAGCATTTT	CASSRQSNQPQHF
TRBJ2-5	TRBD1	TRBV29-1	once	TGCAGCGTACGGACAGGGACCAAGACCCAGTACTTC	CSVRTGTKTQYF
TRBJ2-6	NA	TRBV29-1	few	TGCAGCGTTGACGACAGTCGCTCTGGGGCCAACGTCCTGACTTTC	CSVDDSRSGANVLTF
TRBJ2-3	NA	TRBV19	NA	TGTGCCAGTATGTCGAGCACAGATACGCAGTATTTT	CASMSSTDTQYF
TRBJ2-5	NA	TRBV20-1	NA	TGCAGTGCTAGAGATTTACGGCAGGCCCAAGAGACCCAGTACTTC	CSARDLRQAQETQYF
TRBJ2-1	TRBD2	TRBV19	NA	TGTGCCAGTAGTCGGTTAGCGGGGCGCGCGGGGGAGCAGTTCTTC	CASSRLAGRAGEQFF
TRBJ2-1	TRBD2	TRBV11-2	once	TGTGCCAGCAGCTTCACTAGCGGACCGTCCTACAATGAGCAGTTCTTC	CASSFTSGPSYNEQFF
TRBJ2-3	NA	TRBV19	NA	TGTGCCAGTAGTATTTGGGTAGGGAAAGCTGGCACAGATACGCAGTATTTT	CASSIWVGKAGTDTQYF
TRBJ1-1	NA	TRBV7-2	few	TGTGCCAGCAGCTTAGACAGGGACACTGAAGCTTTCTTT	CASSLDRDTEAFF
TRBJ2-3	NA	TRBV10-1	NA	TGCGCCAGCAGTGCAAAGGGGCCGACAGATACGCAGTATTTT	CASSAKGPTDTQYF
TRBJ2-1	NA	TRBV10-3	NA	TGTGCCATATCCCTGGGCAATGAGCAGTTCTTC	CAISLGNEQFF
TRBJ2-5	NA	TRBV3-1	once	TGTGCCAGCACCGCGAGGCAGGCCCCAACCGCCCAGTACTTC	CASTARQAPTAQYF
TRBJ2-1	TRBD2	TRBV7-2	NA	TGTGCCAGCAGCTTAGCGAGGACTAGCGGGAGCCTCGATGAGCAGTTCTTC	CASSLARTSGSLDEQFF
TRBJ2-7	TRBD2	TRBV6-6	NA	TGTGCCAGCAGGAGCCCTAGCGGGAGATGGTACGAGCAGTACTTC	CASRSPSGRWYEQYF
TRBJ2-5	NA	TRBV29-1	NA	TGCAGTTGTTCCGGTATCACACTGGAGACCCAGTACTTC	CSCSGITLETQYF
TRBJ2-2	NA	TRBV20-1	NA	TGCAGTGCTAGAGCAGGTTTAGTAGGACAGACCACGAACACCGGGGAGCTGTTTTTT	CSARAGLVGQTTNTGELFF